A selection of T cell receptor beta chains follows, all from one sample in a study of OX40 agonist ivuxolimab in advanced cancers. Repertoires were generated with immunoSEQ multiplex PCR, while TCRdb's copy carries only in-frame clones and drops some. The sample has around 140,000 clones, just over 90% seen once. The specimen comprised CD4+ or CD8+ T cells sorted from blood, sampled in a trial of the OX40 agonist ivuxolimab. These receptor sequences come from an adult with an advanced solid tumor such as melanoma, head and neck, liver or kidney cancer. Both conserved end residues are part of each CDR3. A D gene is named only where the DNA matches it firmly. Not all rows give a size; the values are once, few, many and, for expanded clones, a class.

TRBJ1-5,-,TRBV28,-,CASSLQGKSNQPQHF,TGTGCCAGCAGCTTACAGGGAAAGAGCAATCAGCCCCAGCATTTT
TRBJ2-5,-,TRBV7-9,TRBD2,CASSLIGGVQETQYF,TGTGCCAGCAGCTTAATCGGGGGGGTCCAAGAGACCCAGTACTTC
TRBJ2-3,-,TRBV28,-,CASSVTGDTQYF,TGTGCCAGCAGCGTTACGGGAGATACGCAGTATTTT
TRBJ2-2,-,TRBV9,-,CASSVGSENTGELFF,TGTGCCAGCAGCGTAGGTTCCGAAAACACCGGGGAGCTGTTTTTT
TRBJ2-3,-,TRBV5-4,TRBD2,CASSPGWREGPRTDTQYF,TGTGCCAGCAGCCCCGGGTGGCGGGAGGGCCCTCGGACAGATACGCAGTATTTT
TRBJ2-3,-,TRBV7-2,-,CASSLQSGSTDTQYF,TGTGCCAGCAGCTTACAAAGCGGGAGCACAGATACGCAGTATTTT
TRBJ2-7,-,TRBV10-3,-,CAISESGTGPYEQYF,TGTGCCATCAGTGAGTCCGGTACAGGGCCCTACGAGCAGTACTTC
TRBJ2-2,-,TRBV9,-,CASSVGGADPGELFF,TGTGCCAGCAGCGTAGGCGGAGCAGATCCGGGGGAGCTGTTTTTT
TRBJ1-4,-,TRBV4-3,-,CASRSYEKLFF,TGCGCCAGCCGCTCTTACGAAAAACTGTTTTTT
TRBJ1-2,-,TRBV28,-,CASRSRPPLRGYTF,TGTGCCAGCAGATCGCGCCCCCCTTTGCGGGGCTACACCTTC
TRBJ1-5,-,TRBV28,-,CASSFYSNQPQHF,TGTGCCAGCAGTTTTTATAGCAATCAGCCCCAGCATTTT
TRBJ2-7,-,TRBV18,-,CASSLTAQGTYEQYF,TGTGCCAGCTCACTTACCGCCCAGGGGACCTACGAGCAGTACTTC
TRBJ1-1,once,TRBV6-6,-,CASADGDTEAFF,TGTGCCAGCGCAGATGGTGACACTGAAGCTTTCTTT
TRBJ1-1,once,TRBV27,-,CASSFVTPMNTEAFF,TGTGCCAGCAGTTTTGTCACCCCAATGAACACTGAAGCTTTCTTT
TRBJ2-1,-,TRBV18,-,CASSPRAGRNEQFF,TGTGCCAGCTCACCACGGGCAGGGCGGAATGAGCAGTTCTTC
TRBJ1-1,few,TRBV27,-,CASSFGGMNTEAFF,TGTGCCAGCAGTTTCGGGGGCATGAACACTGAAGCTTTCTTT
TRBJ2-5,-,TRBV7-2,-,CASSLKYRLETQYF,TGTGCCAGCAGCTTAAAATACAGGCTTGAGACCCAGTACTTC
TRBJ1-1,-,TRBV28,TRBD1,CASSLRTGVTEAFF,TGTGCCAGCAGTTTAAGGACAGGGGTAACTGAAGCTTTCTTT
TRBJ2-1,-,TRBV5-1,-,CASSLAGLSSYNEQFF,TGCGCCAGCAGCTTGGCCGGGCTTAGCTCCTACAATGAGCAGTTCTTC
TRBJ2-1,-,TRBV6-6,TRBD2,CASRGAAGGHNEQFF,TGTGCCAGCAGAGGGGCAGCGGGAGGTCACAATGAGCAGTTCTTC
TRBJ1-1,-,TRBV11-3,-,CASSLGGNTEAFF,TGTGCCAGCAGCTTGGGGGGGAACACTGAAGCTTTCTTT
TRBJ2-4,-,TRBV30,TRBD2,CAWRGGWANIQYF,TGTGCCTGGAGGGGGGGGTGGGCGAACATTCAGTACTTC
TRBJ2-4,-,TRBV7-9,TRBD1,CASSLGGRVTKNIQYF,TGTGCCAGCAGCCTAGGGGGCAGGGTAACCAAAAACATTCAGTACTTC
TRBJ2-5,-,TRBV9,-,CASSVGEKAGEQYF,TGTGCCAGCAGCGTAGGGGAAAAGGCGGGTGAGCAGTACTTC
TRBJ2-2,-,TRBV7-9,TRBD1,CASSLKGQHRAGELFF,TGTGCCAGCAGCTTAAAGGGACAGCATAGGGCCGGGGAGCTGTTTTTT
TRBJ2-7,-,TRBV27,-,CASSLNWASYEQYF,TGTGCCAGCAGTTTAAACTGGGCATCCTACGAGCAGTACTTC
TRBJ2-1,-,TRBV7-3,TRBD2,CASGLAAGVGEQFF,TGTGCCAGCGGTCTCGCGGCGGGAGTGGGTGAGCAGTTCTTC
TRBJ1-4,-,TRBV6-6,-,CASSWGSATNEKLFF,TGTGCCAGCAGTTGGGGCAGTGCAACTAATGAAAAACTGTTTTTT
TRBJ2-4,-,TRBV6-1,-,CASSVWGNIQYF,TGTGCCAGCAGTGTTTGGGGAAACATTCAGTACTTC
TRBJ2-1,-,TRBV27,-,CASSLGVVVNEQFF,TGTGCCAGCAGTTTAGGTGTGGTGGTCAATGAGCAGTTCTTC
TRBJ2-2,-,TRBV6-5,TRBD1,CASSPDRGRGGELFF,TGTGCCAGCAGCCCGGACAGGGGGCGAGGCGGGGAGCTGTTTTTT
TRBJ2-3,-,TRBV2,-,CASSEVLEFTDTQYF,TGTGCCAGCAGTGAAGTACTAGAATTCACAGATACGCAGTATTTT
TRBJ1-1,-,TRBV19,-,CASSIRQGNTEAFF,TGTGCCAGTAGTATACGGCAGGGAAACACTGAAGCTTTCTTT
TRBJ2-1,-,TRBV27,TRBD2,CASSLTSASYNEQFF,TGTGCCAGCAGTTTGACTAGCGCCTCCTACAATGAGCAGTTCTTC
TRBJ2-1,-,TRBV6-5,-,CASSRQNPLYNEQFF,TGTGCCAGCAGTCGACAGAACCCCCTCTACAATGAGCAGTTCTTC
TRBJ2-7,-,TRBV10-3,-,CAVQGSYEQYF,TGTGCCGTCCAAGGCTCCTACGAGCAGTACTTC
TRBJ2-2,-,TRBV15,TRBD2,CATSRVSLLAGGFGELFF,TGTGCCACCAGCAGAGTATCTCTCCTAGCGGGAGGGTTCGGGGAGCTGTTTTTT
TRBJ1-5,-,TRBV28,-,CASSSPPRPGGVNQPQHF,TGTGCCAGCAGTTCGCCCCCCCGCCCAGGTGGGGTTAATCAGCCCCAGCATTTT
TRBJ1-5,once,TRBV7-2,-,CASSLIRGGNQPQHF,TGTGCCAGCAGCTTAATCAGGGGTGGCAATCAGCCCCAGCATTTT
TRBJ1-2,once,TRBV7-7,-,CASSVSACRKTYGYTF,TGTGCCAGCAGCGTTAGCGCGTGCCGAAAGACCTATGGCTACACCTTC
TRBJ1-1,-,TRBV18,-,CASSPHLNTEAFF,TGTGCCAGCTCACCACATCTGAACACTGAAGCTTTCTTT
TRBJ1-1,-,TRBV7-2,-,CASSLARLEAFF,TGTGCCAGCAGCTTAGCCAGGCTCGAAGCTTTCTTT
TRBJ1-1,-,TRBV19,TRBD1,CASSIFFGTGDTEAFF,TGTGCCAGTAGTATTTTTTTTGGGACAGGCGACACTGAAGCTTTCTTT
TRBJ2-3,-,TRBV7-9,-,CASSLVGETDTQYF,TGTGCCAGCAGCTTAGTTGGCGAGACAGATACGCAGTATTTT
TRBJ2-3,-,TRBV2,TRBD2,CASRRLAGVRDTQYF,TGTGCCAGCAGACGACTAGCGGGAGTGCGGGATACGCAGTATTTT
TRBJ2-4,-,TRBV2,-,CASTGNPKNIQYF,TGTGCCAGCACGGGGAATCCCAAAAACATTCAGTACTTC
TRBJ2-7,-,TRBV7-2,TRBD2,CANSLTSGSSYEQYF,TGTGCCAACAGCTTAACTAGCGGGAGCTCCTACGAGCAGTACTTC
TRBJ2-1,-,TRBV7-2,-,CASSLAGGYNEQFF,TGTGCCAGCAGCTTAGCGGGAGGATACAATGAGCAGTTCTTC
TRBJ2-7,-,TRBV6-5,TRBD1,CASSYSGTGLDEQYF,TGTGCCAGCAGTTACTCCGGGACAGGGCTCGACGAGCAGTACTTC
TRBJ2-7,few,TRBV18,-,CASSPPSSGTYEQYF,TGTGCCAGCTCACCACCGTCCAGCGGAACTTACGAGCAGTACTTC
TRBJ1-5,-,TRBV6-1,-,CASRWIGGNQPQHF,TGTGCCAGCAGATGGATTGGCGGCAATCAGCCCCAGCATTTT
TRBJ2-1,-,TRBV15,TRBD2,CATSGRASYNEQFF,TGTGCCACCAGCGGGAGGGCCTCCTACAATGAGCAGTTCTTC
TRBJ1-1,-,TRBV19,-,CASSDFRDRTF,TGTGCCAGTTCGGATTTCCGGGACCGAACTTTT